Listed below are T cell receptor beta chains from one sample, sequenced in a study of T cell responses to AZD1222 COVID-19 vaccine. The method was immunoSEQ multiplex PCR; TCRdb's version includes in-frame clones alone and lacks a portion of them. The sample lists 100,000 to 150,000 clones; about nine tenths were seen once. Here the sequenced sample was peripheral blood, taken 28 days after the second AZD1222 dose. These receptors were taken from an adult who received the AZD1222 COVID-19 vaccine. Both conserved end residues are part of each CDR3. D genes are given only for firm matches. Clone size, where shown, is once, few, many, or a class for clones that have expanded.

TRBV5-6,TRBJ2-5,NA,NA,TGTGCCAGCAGCTGGCTAGATACCCAGTACTTC,CASSWLDTQYF
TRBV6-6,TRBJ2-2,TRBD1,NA,TGTGCCAGCAGTTGGACAGGGGGCACCGGGGAGCTGTTTTTT,CASSWTGGTGELFF
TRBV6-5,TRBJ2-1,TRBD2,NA,TGTGCCAGCAGTTACTCCGGGACTAGCGTTTACAATGAGCAGTTCTTC,CASSYSGTSVYNEQFF
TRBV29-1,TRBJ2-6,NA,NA,TGCAGCGTAGATGGAGTAGGGTCTGGGGCCAACGTCCTGACTTTC,CSVDGVGSGANVLTF
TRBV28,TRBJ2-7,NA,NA,TGTGCCAGCAGCCACGGGTCGCAGTACTTC,CASSHGSQYF
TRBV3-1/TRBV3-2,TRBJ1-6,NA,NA,TGTGCCAGCAGCCAAGGAAGAGGTAAGGGCCCGAGGAATTCACCCCTCCACTTT,CASSQGRGKGPRNSPLHF
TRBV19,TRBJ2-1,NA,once,TGTGCCAGTAGGCAGGGGGGGATATCCTACAATGAGCAGTTCTTC,CASRQGGISYNEQFF
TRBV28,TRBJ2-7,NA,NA,TGTGCCAGCACCCCAGACGGCTATGGGCAGTACTTC,CASTPDGYGQYF
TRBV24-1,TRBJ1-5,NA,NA,TGTGCCACCAGTGATTCCCCCCAGCGGGACTCATATAGCAATCAGCCCCAGCATTTT,CATSDSPQRDSYSNQPQHF
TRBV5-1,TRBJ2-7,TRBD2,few,TGCGCCAGCAGCTTGAAAGCGGGAGGGCCATGGACCTACGAGCAGTACTTC,CASSLKAGGPWTYEQYF
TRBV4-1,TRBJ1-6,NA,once,TGCGCCAGCAGCCAAGTGGGACCCAATTCACCCCTCCACTTT,CASSQVGPNSPLHF
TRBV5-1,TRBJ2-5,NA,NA,TGCGCCAGCAGCTTGCAGGTCCAAGAGACCCAGTACTTC,CASSLQVQETQYF
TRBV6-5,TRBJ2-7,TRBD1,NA,TGTGCCAGCAGCCACCGGGACAGGTCTTCCTACGAGCAGTACTTC,CASSHRDRSSYEQYF
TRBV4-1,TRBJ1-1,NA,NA,TGCGCCAGCAGCCAAGACTTTTCGGTGGGGGCTTTCTTT,CASSQDFSVGAFF
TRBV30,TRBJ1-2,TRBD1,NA,TGTGCCTGGAGGATTACAGGGGGGTATGGCTACACCTTC,CAWRITGGYGYTF
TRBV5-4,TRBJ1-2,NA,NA,TGTGCCAGCAGCTTCGGGACCGCTAACTATGGCTACACCTTC,CASSFGTANYGYTF
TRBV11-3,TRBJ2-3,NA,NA,TGTGCCAGCAGCTTAGGAGGAGGACTAAGTTTCACAGATACGCAGTATTTT,CASSLGGGLSFTDTQYF
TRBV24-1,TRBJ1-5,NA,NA,TGTGCCACCGGAGGGGAGAATCAGCCCCAGCATTTT,CATGGENQPQHF
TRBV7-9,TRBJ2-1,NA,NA,TGTGCCAGCAGCTTAGCGGGGCAGAGACAGTTCTTC,CASSLAGQRQFF
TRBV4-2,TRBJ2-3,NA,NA,TGTGCCAGCAGCCAAGATAAGTACTCCACAGATACGCAGTATTTT,CASSQDKYSTDTQYF
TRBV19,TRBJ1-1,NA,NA,TGTGCCAGTAGTATAGGGGTTTGGCAGGGACTTCGGGACACTGAAGCTTTCTTT,CASSIGVWQGLRDTEAFF
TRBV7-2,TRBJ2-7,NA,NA,TGTGCCAGCAGCAAACAGGGAGGGCTGTACGAGCAGTACTTC,CASSKQGGLYEQYF
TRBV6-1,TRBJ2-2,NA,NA,TGTGCCAGCAGTGAAGGGACAGACACCGGGGAGCTGTTTTTT,CASSEGTDTGELFF
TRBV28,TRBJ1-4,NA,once,TGTGCCAGCAGCCACCCCAGGTATAATGAAAAACTGTTTTTT,CASSHPRYNEKLFF
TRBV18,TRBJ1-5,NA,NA,TGTGCCAGCTCACCAGGGGGGGACCAGCCCCAGCATTTT,CASSPGGDQPQHF
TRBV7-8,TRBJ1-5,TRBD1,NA,TGTGCCAGCAGTCAGAAGAACAGGGGCTATAGCAATCAGCCCCAGCATTTT,CASSQKNRGYSNQPQHF
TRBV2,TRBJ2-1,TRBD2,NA,TGTGCCAGCACCTCTGAGGGACTAGGGCAGTTCTTC,CASTSEGLGQFF
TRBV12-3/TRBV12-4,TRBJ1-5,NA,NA,TGTGCCAGCAGTTCCCGGGGGCAGCCCCAGCATTTT,CASSSRGQPQHF
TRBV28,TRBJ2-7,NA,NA,TGTGCCAGCAGCCCACCTCACGGATCCTACGAGCAGTACTTC,CASSPPHGSYEQYF
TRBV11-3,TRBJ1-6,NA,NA,TGTGCCAGCAGCTCCGGGGCCTACTCACCCCTCCACTTT,CASSSGAYSPLHF
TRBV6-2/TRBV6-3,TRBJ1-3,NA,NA,TGTGCCAGCAGTTACCCCGGATACTCTGGAAACACCATATATTTT,CASSYPGYSGNTIYF
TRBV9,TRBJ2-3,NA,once,TGTGCCAGCGGGACGATGGGGTTGCCGCAGTATTTT,CASGTMGLPQYF
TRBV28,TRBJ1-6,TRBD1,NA,TGTGCCAGCAGCCACGGACAGGGGGGTAATTCACCCCTCCACTTT,CASSHGQGGNSPLHF
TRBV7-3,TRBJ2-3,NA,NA,TGTGCCAGCAGCTATAGGGGTGGGAGCGCAGATACGCAGTATTTT,CASSYRGGSADTQYF
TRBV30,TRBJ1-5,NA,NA,TGTGCCTGGAGCGCAGACCGAATGGTGGGGGATAGCAATCAGCCCCAGCATTTT,CAWSADRMVGDSNQPQHF
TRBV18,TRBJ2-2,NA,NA,TGTGCCAGCTCATTAAGTAAAGCCGGGGAGCTGTTTTTT,CASSLSKAGELFF
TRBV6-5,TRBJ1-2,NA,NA,TGTGCCAGCAGTCTCGCCGGGGGAGAGCAGGGTGGCTACACCTTC,CASSLAGGEQGGYTF
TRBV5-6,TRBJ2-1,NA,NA,TGTGCCAGCAGTCCGTTCGGGGCGGCGGGTTACAATGAGCAGTTCTTC,CASSPFGAAGYNEQFF
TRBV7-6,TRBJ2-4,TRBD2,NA,TGTGCCAGCAGCTTAGTGGGAGCGGGAGTCAAAAACATTCAGTACTTC,CASSLVGAGVKNIQYF
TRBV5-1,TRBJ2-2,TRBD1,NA,TGCGCCAGCAGAGGGACAGCCGGGGACACCGGGGAGCTGTTTTTT,CASRGTAGDTGELFF
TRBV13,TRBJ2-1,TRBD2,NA,TGTGCCAGCAGCTTTACCCCACGGTCTAGCGGCTACAATGAGCAGTTCTTC,CASSFTPRSSGYNEQFF
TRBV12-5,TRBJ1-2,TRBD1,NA,TGTGCTAGTGGTCGAGATCTAGACAGGGCGTGGGGCTACACCTTC,CASGRDLDRAWGYTF
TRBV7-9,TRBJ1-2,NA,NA,TGTGCCAGCACCCCCCTTACCGGTGACTATGGCTACACCTTC,CASTPLTGDYGYTF
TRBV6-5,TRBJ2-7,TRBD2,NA,TGTGCCAGCAGTTACGCCGGGGAGGGTTCCTACGAGCAGTACTTC,CASSYAGEGSYEQYF
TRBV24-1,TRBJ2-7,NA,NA,TGTGCCACCATCACCCCGGGGCAGGATACCTTCTACGAGCAGTACTTC,CATITPGQDTFYEQYF
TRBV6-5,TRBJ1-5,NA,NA,TGTGCCAGCTCGTCTGGGGCGTATAGCAATCAGCCCCAGCATTTT,CASSSGAYSNQPQHF
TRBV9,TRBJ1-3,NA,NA,TGTGCCAGCACCTCTAGTACCTCTGGAAACACCATATATTTT,CASTSSTSGNTIYF